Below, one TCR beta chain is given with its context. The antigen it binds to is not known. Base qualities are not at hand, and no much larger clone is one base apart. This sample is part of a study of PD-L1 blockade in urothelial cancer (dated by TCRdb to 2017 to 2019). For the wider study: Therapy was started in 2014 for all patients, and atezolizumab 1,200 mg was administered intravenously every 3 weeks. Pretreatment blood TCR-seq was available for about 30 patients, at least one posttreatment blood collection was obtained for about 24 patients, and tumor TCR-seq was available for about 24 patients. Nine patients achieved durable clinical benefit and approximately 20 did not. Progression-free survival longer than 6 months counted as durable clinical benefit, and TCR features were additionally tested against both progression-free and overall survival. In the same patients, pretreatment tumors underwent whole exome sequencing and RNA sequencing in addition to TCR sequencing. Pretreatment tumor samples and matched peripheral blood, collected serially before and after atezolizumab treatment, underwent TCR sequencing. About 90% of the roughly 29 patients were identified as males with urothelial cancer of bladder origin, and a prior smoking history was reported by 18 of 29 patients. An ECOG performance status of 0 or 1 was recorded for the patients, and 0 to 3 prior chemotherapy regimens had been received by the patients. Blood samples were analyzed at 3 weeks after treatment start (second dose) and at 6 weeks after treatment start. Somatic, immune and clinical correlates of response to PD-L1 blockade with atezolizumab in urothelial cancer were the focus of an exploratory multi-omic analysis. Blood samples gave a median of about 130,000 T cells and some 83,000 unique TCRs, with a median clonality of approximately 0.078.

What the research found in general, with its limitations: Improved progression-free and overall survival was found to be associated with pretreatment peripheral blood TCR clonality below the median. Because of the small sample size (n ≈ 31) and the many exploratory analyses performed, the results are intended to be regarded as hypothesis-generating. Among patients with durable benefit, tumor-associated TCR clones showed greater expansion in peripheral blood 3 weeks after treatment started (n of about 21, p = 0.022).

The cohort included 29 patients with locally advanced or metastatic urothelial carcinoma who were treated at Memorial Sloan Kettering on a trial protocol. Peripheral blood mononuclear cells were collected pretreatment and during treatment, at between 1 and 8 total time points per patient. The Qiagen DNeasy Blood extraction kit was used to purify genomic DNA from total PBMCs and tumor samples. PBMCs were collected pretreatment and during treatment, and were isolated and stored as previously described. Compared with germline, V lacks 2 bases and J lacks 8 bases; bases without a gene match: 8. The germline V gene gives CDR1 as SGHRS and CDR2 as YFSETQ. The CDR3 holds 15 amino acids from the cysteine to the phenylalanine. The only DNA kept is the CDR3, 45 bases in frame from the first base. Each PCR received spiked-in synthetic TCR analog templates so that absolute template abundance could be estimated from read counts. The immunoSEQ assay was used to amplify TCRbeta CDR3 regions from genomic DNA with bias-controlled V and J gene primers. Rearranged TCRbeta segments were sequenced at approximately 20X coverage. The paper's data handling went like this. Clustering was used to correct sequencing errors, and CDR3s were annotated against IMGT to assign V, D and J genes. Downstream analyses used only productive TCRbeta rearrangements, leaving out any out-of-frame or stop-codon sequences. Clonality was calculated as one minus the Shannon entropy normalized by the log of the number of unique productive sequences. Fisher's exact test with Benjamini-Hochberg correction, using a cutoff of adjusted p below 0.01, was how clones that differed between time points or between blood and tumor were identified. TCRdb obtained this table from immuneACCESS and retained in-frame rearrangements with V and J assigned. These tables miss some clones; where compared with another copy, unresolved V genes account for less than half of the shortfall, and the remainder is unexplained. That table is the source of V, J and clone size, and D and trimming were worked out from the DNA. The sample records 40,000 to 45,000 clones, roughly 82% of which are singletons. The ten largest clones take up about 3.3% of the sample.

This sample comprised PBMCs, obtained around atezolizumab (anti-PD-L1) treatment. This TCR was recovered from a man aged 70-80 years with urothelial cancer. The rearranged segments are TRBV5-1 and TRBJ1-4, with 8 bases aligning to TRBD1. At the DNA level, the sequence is TGCGCCAGCAGCTTCATCCAGGGGGCCAGAGAAAAACTGTTTTTT. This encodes CASSFIQGAREKLFF.